The 20 T cell receptor beta chains listed next were all sequenced from one sample in a study of beta chain features in type 1 diabetes. Sequenced material consisted of expressed TCRB transcripts (all of the isolated RNA was reverse transcribed). Using immunoSEQ multiplex PCR, the repertoire was profiled, and TCRdb retains in-frame clones only, with some absent. The sample yields approximately 150,000 clones, 9% to 10% seen once. Sample: central memory CD4+ T cells from blood. The receptors originated from a woman aged 40 to 50 in good health.

The J gene is TRBJ2-3, the V gene TRBV10-3; tentatively, D is TRBD2 (6 bases). The CDR3 runs to 15 residues. Trimming cost V 6 bases and J 0 bases, with 13 bases left between them. Germline CDR1 is ENHRY and CDR2 is SYGVKD. The CDR3 sequence is CAIRLEAGSTDTQYF. The CDR3 DNA reads as TGTGCCATCAGACTGGAGGCGGGAAGCACAGATACGCAGTATTTT.

This chain uses TRBV11-2 with TRBJ2-7; a possible D gene is TRBD1 (6 bases). The CDR3 length is 14 residues. The V gene's germline CDR1 is SGHAT and CDR2 FQNNGV. Between the trimmed V and J ends, which lost 5 bases and 3 bases, there was a span of 14 bases. CDR3 nucleotide sequence: TGTGCCAGCAGCCCCCTCGGACAGTTCTACGAGCAGTACTTC. It yields the protein CASSPLGQFYEQYF.

In its sample, this clone was seen a few times. This rearrangement joins TRBV14 to TRBJ2-7; TRBD2 might be the D (6 bases). This CDR3 is 14 amino acids long. The V gene lost 7 bases and the J gene lost 5 bases, with 18 bases spanning the gap. CDR1 and CDR2 from the germline V gene are SGHDN and FVKESK. CDR3 residues: CASIPGGGLDEQYF. The CDR3 bases are TGTGCCAGCATTCCCGGCGGAGGGTTGGACGAGCAGTACTTC.

This clone appeared a few times. The V gene is TRBV14, the J gene TRBJ2-5; D is possibly TRBD1 (5 bases). The germline CDR1 and CDR2 sequences are SGHDN and FVKESK. Between the trimmed V and J ends, which lost 5 bases and 1 base, there was a span of 8 bases. The CDR3 has 13 amino acids. CDR3 bases: TGTGCCAGCAGCAGACAGACCCAAGAGACCCAGTACTTC. Translation gives CASSRQTQETQYF. Using reference TRBV14 and TRBJ2-5 for the parts outside the CDR3, the full variable domain is EAGVTQFPSHSVIEKGQTVTLRCDPISGHDNLYWYRRVMGKEIKFLLHFVKESKQDESGMPNNRFLAERTGGTYSTLKVQPAELEDSGVYFCASSRQTQETQYFGPGTRLLVL.

This chain connects TRBV11-2 to TRBJ1-1; perhaps TRBD1 as D (5 bases). The germline V and J ends were trimmed by 0 bases and 4 bases, with 12 bases remaining between them. The CDR3 runs to 15 residues. Germline CDR1 and CDR2: SGHAT and FQNNGV. The DNA of the CDR3 is TGTGCCAGCAGCTTAGAAGTAGGAGGGGTCACTGAAGCTTTCTTT. Encoded protein: CASSLEVGGVTEAFF.

This clone was detected only a few times. The rearrangement uses TRBV19 and TRBJ2-3; tentative D call: TRBD2 (6 bases). The germline gives CDR1 LNHDA, CDR2 SQIVND (reference sequence). The germline V and J ends were trimmed by 3 bases and 4 bases, with 14 bases remaining between them. This CDR3 contains 15 residues. Here the CDR3 reads CASSIGISGADTQYF. The CDR3 DNA reads as TGTGCCAGTAGTATCGGCATTTCGGGGGCAGATACGCAGTATTTT.

There are a few counts of this clone. The V gene is TRBV7-8, the J gene TRBJ2-1, with 10 bases that match TRBD2. This CDR3 is 16 amino acids long. CDR1 is SGHVS and CDR2 is FQNEAQ in the germline V gene. V shed 1 base, J shed 2 bases, and the junction held 2 bases outside the gene matches. The CDR3 sequence: CASSLEGTSAYNEQFF. The DNA of the CDR3 is TGTGCCAGCAGCTTAGAGGGGACTAGCGCCTACAATGAGCAGTTCTTC.

The rearrangement uses TRBV6-5 and TRBJ1-6; D perhaps matches TRBD1 (5 bases). Germline V gene data show CDR1 as MNHEY and CDR2 as SVGAGI. Trimming removed 4 bases at V and 4 bases at J, with 14 bases between. The CDR3 sequence is 16 residues long. The DNA for the CDR3 is TGTGCCAGCAGTTCAATGACCAAGGGGTATAATTCACCCCTCCACTTT. It codes for CASSSMTKGYNSPLHF.

The CDR3 spells CASSRDRRLSEAFF. CDR3 sequence (DNA): TGTGCCAGCAGCCGGGACAGGAGGTTATCGGAAGCTTTCTTT. The rearrangement links TRBV7-2 to TRBJ1-1; TRBD1 aligns across 8 bases. The junction had 10 bases not matched to a gene; V was cut back by 5 bases and J by 8 bases. Germline V gene lookup returns CDR1 SGHTA and CDR2 FQGNSA. The CDR3 sequence is 14 residues long.

This clone was detected only a few times. The chain has TRBV6-5 and TRBJ2-5; D perhaps matches TRBD2 (6 bases). Looked up from germline, CDR1 is MNHEY and CDR2 is SVGAGI. The germline V and J ends were trimmed by 6 bases and 5 bases, with 16 bases remaining between them. CDR3 length: 14 residues. The CDR3 coding sequence is TGTGCCAGCAGAGGAGCGGGTGATAGGGAGACCCAGTACTTC. Its translation: CASRGAGDRETQYF.

This clone was observed a handful of times. The chain carries TRBV5-1 and TRBJ2-1, with 8 bases that match TRBD2. The ends lost 7 bases at V and 9 bases at J; junction bases unmatched: 12. Per the germline V gene, CDR1 is SGHRS and CDR2 is YFSETQ. The CDR3 spans 14 residues. The CDR3 is CASEAGAPRGEQFF. In DNA form, the CDR3 reads TGCGCCAGCGAAGCGGGGGCCCCCCGAGGTGAGCAGTTCTTC.

The CDR3 spells CASRLAGSYNEQFF. In nucleotides, the CDR3 is TGTGCCAGCAGACTAGCGGGGTCCTACAATGAGCAGTTCTTC. This chain links TRBV6-4 with TRBJ2-1, with 10 bases identical to TRBD2. V lost 6 bases, J lost 1 base, and 0 bases stayed unmatched. Germline CDR1 reads MRHNA; CDR2 reads SNTAGT. The CDR3 covers 14 residues.

This clone was counted a few times. J is TRBJ1-2 and V is TRBV9; 7 bases are shared with TRBD1. The CDR3 has 17 amino acids. V shed 5 bases and J 4 bases; nucleotides not matched to a gene: 17. CDR1 is SGDLS, CDR2 YYNGEE, per germline. The CDR3 reads CASSPGVQGVLLYGYTF. In nucleotides, the CDR3 is TGTGCCAGCAGTCCGGGCGTCCAGGGGGTCCTTCTCTATGGCTACACCTTC.

CDR3 residues: CASSQEWVGVGSYNEQFF. In DNA form, the CDR3 reads TGCGCCAGCAGCCAAGAATGGGTCGGGGTTGGATCCTACAATGAGCAGTTCTTC. The V gene is TRBV4-3, the J gene TRBJ2-1; D is perhaps TRBD2 (5 bases). Trimming removed 0 bases from V and 1 base from J, with 16 bases in between. Germline V gene data show CDR1 as LGHNA and CDR2 as YSLEER. This CDR3 comprises 18 residues.

There are a few counts of this clone. The J gene is TRBJ2-5, the V gene TRBV7-2; TRBD2 matches 15 bases. Unmatched junction bases numbered 4, after V lost 5 bases and J lost 12 bases. Germline values: CDR1 SGHTA, CDR2 FQGNSA. This CDR3 spans 13 amino acids. The CDR3 DNA sequence: TGTGCCAGCAGCCAGGGACTAGCGGGGGGAGAGTACTTC. This encodes CASSQGLAGGEYF.

This clone occurred many times. This chain joins TRBV29-1 and TRBJ2-1, with D possibly TRBD2 on 5 matching bases. Trimming stripped 7 bases from V and 9 bases from J, with 16 bases between. The germline V gene encodes CDR1 SQVTM and CDR2 ANQGSEA. The CDR3 covers 12 residues. The CDR3 DNA reads as TGCAGCGGCGGGCTGCACAACGGTGAGCAGTTCTTC. It is translated as CSGGLHNGEQFF.

This clone was seen only a few times. The rearrangement links TRBV6-5 to TRBJ2-3; 7 bases are a match to TRBD2. This CDR3 region has 13 residues. V trimming: 8 bases; J trimming: 4 bases; junction bases outside the gene matches: 6. The V gene's germline CDR1 is MNHEY and CDR2 SVGAGI. Written as DNA, the CDR3 is TGTGCCAGCGCCCCGGGAGGCGCAGATACGCAGTATTTT. Its protein is CASAPGGADTQYF.

V gene TRBV11-2 combines with J gene TRBJ1-3; 11 bases align to TRBD1. Germline V gene data show CDR1 as SGHAT and CDR2 as FQNNGV. The V segment lost 5 bases and the J segment 4 bases; nucleotides outside the gene matches: 7. The CDR3 covers 16 residues. CDR3 nucleotide sequence: TGTGCCAGCAGCCCTTGGACAGGGGGCACGGGAAACACCATATATTTT. Amino acids: CASSPWTGGTGNTIYF.

The sample holds a few counts of this clone. This sequence joins TRBV11-3 and TRBJ2-1; 8 bases agree with TRBD2. V trimming: 0 bases; J trimming: 5 bases; junction bases outside the gene matches: 18. CDR1 and CDR2 from the germline V gene are SGHNT and YENEEA. The CDR3 has 20 residues. In DNA form, the CDR3 reads TGTGCCAGCAGCTTAGATCGTCAGGTAGCGGGGCGTATAAAAAACAATGAGCAGTTCTTC. It is translated as CASSLDRQVAGRIKNNEQFF.

This clone has a handful of counts. The genes are TRBV5-1 and TRBJ1-1; 7 nucleotides match TRBD1. Germline CDR1 SGHRS, CDR2 YFSETQ. V dropped 6 bases and J dropped 5; count of bases not matched to a gene: 16. The CDR3 covers 16 residues. The CDR3, as DNA: TGCGCCAGCACGCCCACAGGGGAGGTATTGTTGACTGAAGCTTTCTTT. Its translation: CASTPTGEVLLTEAFF.